Given below is one TCR beta chain in context. The sample comes from a study of blood T cell repertoires in COVID-19. Study overall: Acute-phase and convalescent COVID-19 samples originated in the United States, Italy and Spain. In each case, the material was cDNA or gDNA derived from T cells, B-cell-depleted T cells, or PBMCs.

Per the authors' pipeline: For nucleated cells, counts were estimated from reference gene primer amplification. Clones were read by immunoSEQ multiplex PCR, and TCRdb kept only the in-frame ones, dropping some. V, J and clone size derive from that table, while D and trimming were established from the DNA sequence. This table holds roughly 49,000 clones, 80% to 85% found once. The sequence derives from a man over 45 with acute or convalescent COVID-19. Sequences were obtained from peripheral blood.

The CDR3 nucleotides read TGTGCCAGCAGCTGGACAGGGGGCTACACTGAAGCTTTCTTT. The encoded protein is CASSWTGGYTEAFF. J is TRBJ1-1 and V is TRBV7-8; 11 positions agree with TRBD1. Germline V gene sequence: CDR1 SGHVS, CDR2 FQNEAQ. V gave up 4 bases and J gave up 3 bases; unmatched junction bases: 1. The CDR3 consists of 14 residues.